These T cell receptor beta chains were read from a single sample in a study of CD8+ T cells in alopecia areata. TCRdb's table, derived via immunoSEQ multiplex PCR, lists solely in-frame clones and lacks some. The data hold 150,000 to 200,000 clones, with around 60% observed a single time. The sequenced sample was CD4+ T cells sorted from blood, obtained between weeks 47 and 50, from a patient treated with tofacitinib. These receptors came from a human donor with alopecia areata. Both conserved end residues are part of each CDR3. D genes are given only for firm matches. Only some rows state a clone size, as once, few, many or a class for expanded clones.

>TRBJ2-3|TRBV7-2|-|-
TGTGCCAGCAGCCGCAGGGGTGATGCGCAGTATTTT
CASSRRGDAQYF
>TRBJ1-5|TRBV30|-|-
TGTGCCTGGAGTCGCTGGGGTGGCAATCAGCCCCAGCATTTT
CAWSRWGGNQPQHF
>TRBJ1-6|TRBV7-9|-|-
TGTGCCAGCAGCGTCGGGCAGGGGCGGTCACCCCTCCACTTT
CASSVGQGRSPLHF
>TRBJ1-1|TRBV7-3|-|-
TGTGCCAGCAGTAGGGTTATGAACACTGAAGCTTTCTTT
CASSRVMNTEAFF
>TRBJ1-5|TRBV5-6|-|TRBD1
TGTGCCAGCAGCTTTACAGGGGCTGCAGATCAGCCCCAGCATTTT
CASSFTGAADQPQHF
>TRBJ1-3|TRBV15|few|-
TGTGCCACCAGCAGAGACACAGGGAGCTCTGGAAACACCATATATTTT
CATSRDTGSSGNTIYF
>TRBJ2-2|TRBV30|-|-
TGTGCCTGGAGTGAGGCCGTGACTGCCGCGAACACCGGGGAGCTGTTTTTT
CAWSEAVTAANTGELFF
>TRBJ1-4|TRBV10-3|-|TRBD1
TGTGCCATCAGTGACGATGGGACAGGGGGCACGGAACTGTTTTTT
CAISDDGTGGTELFF
>TRBJ1-6|TRBV7-8|-|-
TGTGCCAGCAGCAGCCCGACGCGGCCCCATAATTCACCCCTCCACTTT
CASSSPTRPHNSPLHF
>TRBJ1-2|TRBV5-6|-|-
TGTGCCAGCAGCTTGTCGGGGGATGGCTACACCTTC
CASSLSGDGYTF
>TRBJ2-5|TRBV7-2|few|-
TGTGCCAGCAGCTTAGCGGGGGAGACCCAGTACTTC
CASSLAGETQYF
>TRBJ2-7|TRBV6-5|few|-
TGTGCCAGCAGTTACGGTTTTGGCGGGCCAGACTACGAGCAGTACTTC
CASSYGFGGPDYEQYF
>TRBJ2-1|TRBV9|-|TRBD2
TGTGCCAGCAGCGTAAGGACGGGAGGCGGGCAGTTCTTC
CASSVRTGGGQFF
>TRBJ1-2|TRBV19|few|TRBD1
TGTGCCAGCCGGGACAGGGCTAACTATGGCTACACCTTC
CASRDRANYGYTF
>TRBJ2-5|TRBV6-6|-|-
TGTGCCAGCAAGATCGGCCAAGAGACCCAGTACTTC
CASKIGQETQYF
>TRBJ2-2|TRBV6-1|-|-
TGTGCCAGCAGTGTAAGAGGGTCGGCCACCGGGGAGCTGTTTTTT
CASSVRGSATGELFF
>TRBJ2-2|TRBV6-6|few|TRBD2
TGTGCCAGCAACCCCCCGGGGGGGCCGGGGACCGGGGAGCTGTTTTTT
CASNPPGGPGTGELFF
>TRBJ2-3|TRBV25-1|-|-
TGTGCCAGCAGTGGTCCCTACACAGATACGCAGTATTTT
CASSGPYTDTQYF
>TRBJ1-1|TRBV30|-|-
TGTGCCTGGCGGGACACCCAAAGCATGAACACTGAAGCTTTCTTT
CAWRDTQSMNTEAFF
>TRBJ1-2|TRBV30|once|TRBD1
TGTGCCTGGACGGGGACAGGGGACTATGGCTACACCTTC
CAWTGTGDYGYTF
>TRBJ1-5|TRBV29-1|-|-
TGCAGCGTTGAATTCGGTAGCAATCAGCCCCAGCATTTT
CSVEFGSNQPQHF
>TRBJ2-2|TRBV29-1|-|-
TGCAGCGCACGGGAACATTACACCGGGGAGCTGTTTTTT
CSAREHYTGELFF
>TRBJ2-7|TRBV28|-|TRBD1
TGTGCCAGCAGCACAGCAAAACAGGGGAACTACGAGCAGTACTTC
CASSTAKQGNYEQYF
>TRBJ2-3|TRBV7-2|-|TRBD1
TGTGCCAGCAGACGGACAGGCCCTAGTATTAGGGCAGATACGCAGTATTTT
CASRRTGPSIRADTQYF
>TRBJ1-1|TRBV7-2|-|TRBD1
TGTGCCAGCACCCGGACAGGGGGCACTGAAGCTTTCTTT
CASTRTGGTEAFF
>TRBJ2-2|TRBV29-1|-|-
TGCAGCGTGGGACAGAACACCGGGGAGCTGTTTTTT
CSVGQNTGELFF
>TRBJ2-2|TRBV7-6|-|-
TGTGCCAGCAGCTTACAGGGTCGGTTAAACACCGGGGAGCTGTTTTTT
CASSLQGRLNTGELFF
>TRBJ2-3|TRBV29-1|-|-
TGCAGCGTACTGGGGAGCACAGATACGCAGTATTTT
CSVLGSTDTQYF
>TRBJ2-5|TRBV6-5|-|-
TGTGCCAGCAGTTACCAGGCACATAATGGGGAGACCCAGTACTTC
CASSYQAHNGETQYF
>TRBJ1-1|TRBV5-1|once|-
TGCGCCAGCAGCTTGGAGTCGGACACTGAAGCTTTCTTT
CASSLESDTEAFF
>TRBJ1-6|TRBV14|-|-
TGTGCCAGCAGCCAAGAGCCACAGGGAAATTCACCCCTCCACTTT
CASSQEPQGNSPLHF
>TRBJ2-7|TRBV6-1|-|-
TGTGCCAGCAGTGGAGCACATGGGGCTAGACCCGAGCAGTACTTC
CASSGAHGARPEQYF
>TRBJ1-2|TRBV30|few|TRBD1
TGTGCCTGGAGCCCAGGGGGGATCTATGGCTACACCTTC
CAWSPGGIYGYTF
>TRBJ1-6|TRBV9|-|-
TGTGCCAGCAGCGTAGATGGTGGATCCAGCTCCTATAATTCACCCCTCCACTTT
CASSVDGGSSSYNSPLHF
>TRBJ1-5|TRBV19|-|-
TGTGCCAGTAGTATCATGGCCTATGGCAATCAGCCCCAGCATTTT
CASSIMAYGNQPQHF
>TRBJ2-3|TRBV5-1|-|TRBD1
TGCGCCAGCAGCTTACTACAGGGGATTACAGATACGCAGTATTTT
CASSLLQGITDTQYF
>TRBJ2-5|TRBV9|-|TRBD2
TGTGCCAGCAGCGTAAGCGGGGGGTACCAAGAGACCCAGTACTTC
CASSVSGGYQETQYF
>TRBJ1-5|TRBV6-1|-|TRBD1
TGTGCCAGCAGTGTGATAGGGGGGACAGGGGAAGGTGGAAATCAGCCCCAGCATTTT
CASSVIGGTGEGGNQPQHF
>TRBJ2-3|TRBV29-1|few|-
TGCAGCGTTGATGCTAGCACAGATACGCAGTATTTT
CSVDASTDTQYF
>TRBJ1-2|TRBV5-6|-|-
TGTGCCAGCAGCTTGGGTTTCTCAGGACAGACCCCAGGCTACACCTTC
CASSLGFSGQTPGYTF
>TRBJ1-2|TRBV29-1|-|-
TGCAGCTTACAGGAGGGGGATGGCTACACCTTC
CSLQEGDGYTF
>TRBJ1-1|TRBV7-9|-|-
TGTGCCAGCAGCCTTAAACAGGAGACTGAAGCTTTCTTT
CASSLKQETEAFF
>TRBJ2-7|TRBV7-3|-|-
TGTGCCAGCAGCTTAAGACCGGACAGAAGATACGAGCAGTACTTC
CASSLRPDRRYEQYF
>TRBJ2-1|TRBV5-1|-|-
TGCGCCAGCAGCTTGGGACAGGAATTCAATGAGCAGTTCTTC
CASSLGQEFNEQFF
>TRBJ2-3|TRBV25-1|-|-
TGTGCCAGCAGTCCGGGGCCCACAGATACGCAGTATTTT
CASSPGPTDTQYF
>TRBJ2-7|TRBV4-3|-|-
TGCGCCAGCAGCCAATCTTTAGGGACTCGAAATCCTACGAAGCAGTACTTC
CASSQSLGTRNPTKQYF
>TRBJ2-1|TRBV27|-|TRBD1
TGTGCCAGCAGTATACCCGGGACAGGGCCCAATGAGCAGTTCTTC
CASSIPGTGPNEQFF
>TRBJ2-1|TRBV14|-|-
TGTGCCAGCAGCCCCTTTGGGCGCGGTGTGGATGAGCAGTTCTTC
CASSPFGRGVDEQFF